This TCR beta chain was sequenced for a study of blood T cell repertoires in COVID-19 (dated by TCRdb to about 2020). Looking at the study overall: The collaborator samples originated in the United States, Italy and Spain and spanned the acute and convalescent phases of COVID-19. The prospective study material was composed of cDNA or gDNA derived from T cells, B-cell-depleted T cells, or PBMCs. Deeply sampled blood TCRbeta repertoires from subjects exposed to, actively infected with, or recovered from COVID-19 were included in the dataset. The repertoires were made available in a free public database intended to serve as a resource for research on the immune response to SARS-CoV-2. Samples were obtained from the ongoing ImmuneRACE study (first 160 participants) and from about 1,300 subjects provided by 6 global collaborators. Sample metadata almost always included a de-identified subject ID, COVID-19 status, age in years and sex. Where available, HLA class I and class II types were obtained from metadata supplied by the sample provider rather than from assay-based typing.

The collaborating institutions used their own protocols to collect whole blood in K2EDTA tubes. For TCRbeta analysis, collaborator samples were shipped as frozen whole blood, as isolated PBMCs, or as DNA extracted from either sample type. V is clipped by 2 bases and J by 5 bases, and the sequence between their germline boundaries is 9 bases long. Inclusive of the bounding cysteine and phenylalanine, the CDR3 is 13 residues long. Just CDR3 DNA is preserved here, 39 bases in frame from base 1. TCRbeta CDR3 regions were amplified from genomic DNA using the immunoSEQ Assay, a bias-controlled multiplex PCR. The study's processing was this. The number of nucleated cells in each sample was estimated from the amplification of reference gene primers within the assay. Sequence reads were collapsed and filtered to measure the absolute abundance of every unique TCRbeta CDR3 rearrangement. For each sample, productive Simpson clonality was calculated as the square root of Simpson's diversity index over productive rearrangements. TCRdb took over this immuneACCESS table, retaining in-frame rearrangements with V and J assigned. Such tables are incomplete; in checked studies, under half of the missing clones stem from an unresolved V gene, and the remainder is unexplained. V, J and clone size reflect that table, while D and trimming were determined from the DNA. A total of tens of thousands of clones appear in this sample, 82% of them only once. The ten largest clonotypes hold roughly an eighth of the sample.

About this clone: Its cognate antigen has yet to be identified. Nothing much larger sits one base from this clone, and base qualities are not available.

The full study reports these points: How much clinical and demographic metadata was included differed by source and by participant, and the metadata was provided uncurated.

This sequence originates from a human donor with acute or convalescent COVID-19. The donor label of this sample is uncertain. This chain is built from TRBV12-3 or TRBV12-4 and TRBJ1-1, with the D gene not confidently named. Sequencing was done on a sample of peripheral blood. The CDR3 protein: CASSLSEWTEAFF. The DNA is TGTGCCAGCAGTTTATCGGAGTGGACTGAAGCTTTCTTT.